This T cell receptor (beta chain) was documented in a study of cytomegalovirus exposure and HLA in healthy donors. Overall study findings and caveats: Earlier results showed most TCR beta V segments being productive about 90% or about 30% of the time. Certain indistinguishable V segments, among them TRBV6-2 and TRBV6-3, were excluded. Immune exposure information available was restricted to CMV serostatus.

Concerning this clone: No antigen is known for it.

Amplification used 60 Vbeta primers and 13 Jbeta primers. Profiling relied on immunoSEQ multiplex PCR, and the TCRdb table lists in-frame clones only, not all of them. The sample contains 100,000 to 120,000 clones, about 80% of which appear only once. Sampled while nominally healthy, donors likely had unrecorded immune exposures. CDR1 SGDLS and CDR2 YYNGEE come from the germline V gene. The ends were cut back, 0 bases at V and 12 bases at J, with 12 bases in the middle. The CDR3 is 13 amino acids. Sequencing was performed on PBMCs. The chain links TRBV9 to TRBJ1-4; maybe TRBD1 (6 bases). The sequence derives from a man aged 25-45 years in good health and CMV-seropositive. The CDR3 here is CASSVGIGGELFF. CDR3 in DNA: TGTGCCAGCAGCGTAGGGATAGGGGGGGAACTGTTTTTT.